This T cell receptor beta chain was recovered during a study of beta chain features in type 1 diabetes listed by TCRdb under 2018. Context from the whole study: Patients and healthy donors did not differ in mean age, gender distribution, total cell number or subset yield. Regulatory and stem cell-like memory subsets were isolated from only 8 patients and roughly 8 healthy donors, whereas naive and central memory subsets came from all 30 or so donors. A total of 90 million to 130 million sorted cells were examined across all samples, and a strong correlation was observed between cell number per subset and RNA yield. In the study, TCRB repertoires of sorted circulating CD4+ T cell subsets from recently diagnosed type 1 diabetes patients were compared with those of matched healthy donors. The paper's findings and limits, for the study overall: At VDJ recombination sites, type 1 diabetes patients had fewer insertions and more deleted nucleotides, which implies abnormalities in thymic rearrangement. Only small numbers of individuals were included in the HLA sub-analyses, which left unresolved whether HLA type had any influence on TCRB rearrangement. Shorter templates might have been favored by PCR, but patient and control samples were amplified and corrected together, so both groups would have been affected equally by any skew. Because cDNA rather than genomic DNA was sequenced, highly expressing activated cells could have been over-represented, although no difference in activation and CD3 levels was found between groups. Naive, central memory and regulatory TCRB repertoires appeared to be more similar among patients than among healthy donors. In all four CD4+ subsets, TCRB CDR3 length was moderately but significantly shorter in type 1 diabetes patients.

With respect to this clone: It has no known antigen specificity. Per-base quality was not reported, and no clone a single base away is much larger than it. Other DNA sequences in the same sample also yield this CDR3.

Each donor gave one peripheral blood draw, averaging roughly 120 mL, which was collected into heparinised tubes. Using a panel that included CD45RO, CCR7, CD25, CD127, CD95 and CD27, naive, central memory, regulatory and stem cell-like memory CD4+ T cells were sorted on a BD FACSAria II. Purity was above 95% for every sorted population. PBMCs were isolated immediately by Lymphoprep density gradient centrifugation and stained directly without culture. To minimize batch effects, samples were stained and sorted in pairs, one healthy donor with one patient per experiment. The entire isolated RNA was reverse transcribed using the High Capacity cDNA Reverse Transcription Kit, and thus expressed TCRB transcripts were sequenced. Deep immunoSEQ sequencing was performed on naive, central memory and regulatory T cell samples, with an average of roughly 3.6 million total reads per sample. Sorted cells were lysed in RLT buffer and RNA was extracted with DNase-treated RNeasy Micro or Mini kits, depending on cell number. Each cell subset was processed separately to prevent cross-contamination, with patient and healthy donor samples processed together. The immunoSEQ multiplex PCR was used to amplify TCRB sequences from cDNA, generating 87-bp fragments that spanned the CDR3 region. Amplicons were sequenced on the Illumina HiSeq platform. On the study's bioinformatics: Synthetic template baselines were used to correct PCR bias computationally, reads within Hamming distance 2 were collapsed together, and singletons that could not be merged were discarded. Reads were aligned against IMGT so that V, D and J genes, CDR3 length and insertions or deletions at six rearrangement sites could be assigned. Clonotype counts were normalized to sorted cell number within each subset before computing true diversity and Gini coefficients with the tcR R package. Repertoire sharing was quantified using the overlap coefficient calculated on TCRB nucleotide sequences. As a proxy for the pre-selection repertoire, out-of-frame TCRB sequences from naive cells were analyzed. This is the immuneACCESS table as TCRdb keeps it, with only in-frame sequences that have V and J called. A part of the clones is gone; compared with another copy, unresolved V genes explain less than half, and the rest is unexplained. V, J and clone size are taken as reported in that table, and D and trimming were inferred from the DNA itself. The sample yields 860,000 or so clones; about a sixth were counted once. The ten largest clones represent around 0.02% of the sample.

The CDR3 has 13 amino acids, counting the end cysteine and phenylalanine. The CDR3 DNA has 39 bases and is translated from base 1. V sheds 2 bases and J sheds 1 base, leaving 6 bases between their ends. The CDR1 and CDR2 encoded by the germline V gene are KGHSH and LQKENI. This receptor was obtained from a woman between 18 and 30 years old in good health. The V gene is TRBV18 and the J gene is TRBJ2-7; the D gene identity is not certain. The sequenced sample consisted of naive CD4+ T cells from blood. The cell subset or site label, read with the paper, signifies: true naive CD4+ T cells. The CDR3 reads as follows: CASSPASSYEQYF. The bases read TGTGCCAGCTCACCAGCGTCATCCTACGAGCAGTACTTC.